The next 2 T cell receptor beta chains were all read from a single sample in a study of CD8+ T cells in alopecia areata. It was cDNA, reverse transcribed from extracted RNA, that served as the sequencing template. Produced via immunoSEQ multiplex PCR; TCRdb's table is partial and in-frame only. The table includes 140,000 or so clones, about three fifths detected once. Sequencing input: CD8+ T cells sorted from blood. Receptor source: a human donor in good health.

This clone was counted between two and nine times. The gene calls are TRBV29-1 and TRBJ2-5, with D perhaps TRBD1 or TRBD2 (6 bases each). CDR1 and CDR2 (germline): SQVTM, ANQGSEA. CDR3 length: 16 amino acids. The ends were cut back, 3 bases at V and 5 bases at J, with 22 bases in the middle. CDR3 nucleotide sequence: TGCAGCGTTGAGGGGGCTAATAAGCCGGGACTGGAGACCCAGTACTTC. It encodes CSVEGANKPGLETQYF.

V is TRBV6-6 and J is TRBJ1-1; weak D call: TRBD1 (6 bases). CDR1 and CDR2 from the germline V gene are MNHNY and SVGAGI (reference sequence). The CDR3 consists of 12 residues. V lost 6 bases and J lost 8, with 13 bases in between. CDR3 protein: CASRFLGTEAFF. DNA for the CDR3: TGTGCCAGCAGATTCCTTGGGACAGAAGCTTTCTTT.